The clone carrying this TCR beta chain is labeled large (0.1 to 1%). The time point: sample taken at primary tumor resection. The V gene lost 3 bases and the J gene lost 5 bases, with 8 bases spanning the gap. The length of the CDR3 is 13 residues. The germline V gene encodes CDR1 MNHEY and CDR2 SMNVEV (reference sequence). These data belong to a study of spatial heterogeneity in lung cancer. TCR cDNA molecules were tagged individually, and each one carried a unique molecular identifier. In TCRdb, the 5' RACE reads were re-called with MiXCR into one record per CDR3 protein. The table includes over 800 distinct CDR3 sequences, approximately 30% detected once.

The rearrangement joins TRBV27 to TRBJ2-1; D is uncertain. The TCR was taken from a male donor with early-stage non-small cell lung cancer. Sequences were derived from normal lung tissue next to the tumor, sampled at surgery. CDR3 residues: CASSLGTHNEQFF. CDR3 nucleotide sequence: TGTGCCAGCAGTTTGGGCACCCACAATGAGCAGTTCTTC.